The TCR beta chain described here comes from a study of T cells after yellow fever vaccination. UMIs and a universal primer site were added when TCR cDNA was made by 5'RACE template switching. TCRdb ran MiXCR on the 5' RACE reads and lists one entry per CDR3 protein. The sample yields 450,000 to 600,000 distinct CDR3 sequences, about 14% seen once. This clonotype was detected a few times. Its target is not known. Study results and caveats: Contamination by abundant bulk-population clonotypes could be present in FACS-sorted repertoires. Weaker, the secondary response peaked sooner, at day 5 versus 15.

The clonotype comes from a man aged 25-45 years who received the YFV17D yellow fever vaccine. This material consisted of PBMCs, taken on the day of the yellow fever booster vaccination.

CDR3 in DNA: TGCGCCAGCAGCCAAGTGGCAGGGGATACGCAGTATTTT. This codes for CASSQVAGDTQYF. The chain employs TRBV4-3 and TRBJ2-3; TRBD1 might be the D (5 bases). Germline loops: CDR1 LGHNA, CDR2 YSLEER. The CDR3 consists of 13 residues. V lost 1 base, J lost 6 bases, and 8 bases lay in between.